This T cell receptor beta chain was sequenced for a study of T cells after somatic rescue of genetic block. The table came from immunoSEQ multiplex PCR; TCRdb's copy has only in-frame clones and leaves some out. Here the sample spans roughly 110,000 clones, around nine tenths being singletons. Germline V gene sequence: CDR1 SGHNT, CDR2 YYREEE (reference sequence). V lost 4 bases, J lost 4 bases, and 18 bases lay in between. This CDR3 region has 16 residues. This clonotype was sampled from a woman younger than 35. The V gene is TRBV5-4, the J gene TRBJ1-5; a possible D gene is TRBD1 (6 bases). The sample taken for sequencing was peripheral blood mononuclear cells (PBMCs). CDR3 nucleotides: TGTGCCAGCAGCCAAGATCCAGGGGTAGGTAATCAGCCCCAGCATTTT. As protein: CASSQDPGVGNQPQHF. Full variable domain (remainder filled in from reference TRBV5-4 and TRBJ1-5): ETGVTQSPTHLIKTRGQQVTLRCSSQSGHNTVSWYQQALGQGPQFIFQYYREEENGRGNFPPRFSGLQFPNYSSELNVNALELDDSALYLCASSQDPGVGNQPQHFGDGTRLSIL.